The 10 T cell receptor beta chains listed next were all sequenced from one sample in a study of CD8 T cells in ankylosing spondylitis. TCRdb processed the 5' RACE reads anew with MiXCR; each CDR3 protein has one entry. There are 6,000 to 7,500 distinct CDR3 sequences in the sample; 2.8% occur only once, and 35% to 40% lies in the top ten. The sample comprised blood, either unsorted or a sorted T cell fraction (not recorded which). The receptors come from a female donor with ankylosing spondylitis or in good health (not recorded which).

By share of the sample, this clonotype is medium-sized. V is TRBV9 and J is TRBJ1-2; D perhaps matches TRBD1 (6 bases). Germline-derived CDR1 and CDR2 are SGDLS and YYNGEE. V lost 3 bases to trimming and J lost 6 bases, with 18 bases between them. The CDR3 sequence is 15 residues long. CDR3 protein: CASSASPGGGNGYTF. CDR3 nucleotide sequence: TGTGCCAGCAGCGCTAGCCCCGGGGGCGGAAATGGCTACACCTTC. The full variable domain, completed using reference TRBV9 and TRBJ1-2, is DSGVTQTPKHLITATGQRVTLRCSPRSGDLSVYWYQQSLDQGLQFLIQYYNGEERAKGNILERFSAQQFPDLHSELNLSSLELGDSALYFCASSASPGGGNGYTFGSGTRLTVV.

By proportion, this clonotype is medium-sized. V gene TRBV2 combines with J gene TRBJ2-7; either TRBD1 or TRBD2 may supply D (5 bases each). This CDR3 comprises 16 residues. V was trimmed by 8 bases and J by 0 bases, leaving 20 bases between them. CDR1 and CDR2 (germline): SNHLY, FYNNEI. The chain's CDR3 is CASPDYGAGLSYEQYF. The CDR3 DNA is TGTGCCAGCCCCGACTACGGGGCAGGCCTCTCCTACGAGCAGTACTTC.

The chain recombines TRBV9 with TRBJ2-4; D remains ambiguous. Germline values: CDR1 SGDLS, CDR2 YYNGEE. Trimming left V 0 bases short and J 5 bases short, with 6 bases between. The CDR3 runs 13 residues. The CDR3 protein is CASSVGVENIQYF. The CDR3 bases are TGTGCCAGCAGCGTAGGGGTAGAAAACATTCAGTACTTC. Looking up the rest from reference TRBV9 and TRBJ2-4 gives the full variable domain: DSGVTQTPKHLITATGQRVTLRCSPRSGDLSVYWYQQSLDQGLQFLIQYYNGEERAKGNILERFSAQQFPDLHSELNLSSLELGDSALYFCASSVGVENIQYFGAGTRLSVL.

This clonotype was counted at least ten times. The V call is TRBV9, the J call TRBJ2-3; D is ambiguous. Germline CDR1 reads SGDLS; CDR2 reads YYNGEE. Trimming pared 0 bases from V and 0 bases from J, leaving 14 bases between. CDR3 length equals 17 residues. The CDR3 DNA sequence: TGTGCCAGCAGCGTAGGACACAGTGACTTTAGCACAGATACGCAGTATTTT. It encodes CASSVGHSDFSTDTQYF.

There are many counts of this clonotype. The rearrangement uses TRBV9 and TRBJ2-7; D not certain. This CDR3 is built from 13 residues. The germline gives CDR1 SGDLS, CDR2 YYNGEE. The germline V and J ends were trimmed by 10 bases and 3 bases, with 17 bases remaining between them. CDR3 DNA: TGTGCCTCCCCCCGGGCGATGGGCTACGAGCAGTACTTC. The encoded protein is CASPRAMGYEQYF.

This clonotype is medium-sized (0.01 to 0.1%) within its sample. The genes are TRBV9 and TRBJ2-7, with a possible D match to TRBD2 (5 bases). This CDR3 has 12 amino acids. Germline values: CDR1 SGDLS, CDR2 YYNGEE. Trimming pared 0 bases from V and 7 bases from J, leaving 8 bases between. The CDR3 DNA reads TGTGCCAGCAGCGTAGGCCCGGGGGAGCAGTACTTC. Amino acids: CASSVGPGEQYF.

The chain uses TRBV23-1 and TRBJ2-3; no clear D gene. TRBV23-1 is labeled an ORF, and its function is uncertain. This CDR3 region has 10 residues. V lost 10 bases, J lost 14 bases, and 16 bases lay in between. CDR3: CATRHQRRYF. CDR3 bases: TGCGCCACCAGGCACCAACGGCGGTATTTT.

The table lists this clonotype with many counts. The chain links TRBV9 to TRBJ1-1, with unresolved D. From germline, CDR1 is SGDLS and CDR2 YYNGEE. This CDR3 region has 12 residues. Trimming removed 4 bases at V and 3 bases at J, with 7 bases between. The CDR3 is CASSLLDTEAFF. The CDR3 DNA reads TGTGCCAGCAGCCTACTCGACACTGAAGCTTTCTTT.

The sample holds many counts of this clonotype. This rearrangement joins TRBV9 to TRBJ1-1; 10 bases are a match to TRBD1. CDR1 SGDLS and CDR2 YYNGEE come from the germline V gene. This CDR3 is 17 amino acids long. Trimming cost V 0 bases and J 1 base; bases outside gene matches: 6. The CDR3 loop is CASSVGKDRGRNTEAFF. CDR3 coding DNA: TGTGCCAGCAGCGTAGGGAAGGACAGGGGGAGGAACACTGAAGCTTTCTTT.

This clonotype was seen many times. V is TRBV9 and J is TRBJ2-7; the D call may be TRBD1 or TRBD2 (5 bases each). Trimming shortened V by 4 bases and J by 3 bases, and 14 bases separated the two germline ends. This CDR3 is 14 amino acids long. CDR1 is SGDLS and CDR2 is YYNGEE in the germline V gene. In DNA form, the CDR3 reads TGTGCCAGCAGCACTGGGACCAACAACTACGAGCAGTACTTC. It specifies CASSTGTNNYEQYF.